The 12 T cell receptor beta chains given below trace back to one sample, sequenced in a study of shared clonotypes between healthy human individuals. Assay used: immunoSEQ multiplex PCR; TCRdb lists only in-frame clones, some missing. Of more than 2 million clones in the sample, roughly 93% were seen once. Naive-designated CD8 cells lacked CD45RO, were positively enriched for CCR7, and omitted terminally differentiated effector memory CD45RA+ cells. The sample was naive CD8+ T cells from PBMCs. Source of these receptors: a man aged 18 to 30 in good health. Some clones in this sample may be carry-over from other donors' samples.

CDR3 sequence reads: CASSEMGTSAEQYF. The CDR3 DNA is TGTGCCAGCAGTGAAATGGGGACTAGCGCCGAGCAGTACTTC. The chain employs TRBV25-1 and TRBJ2-7; TRBD2 matches 10 bases. The germline V gene encodes CDR1 MGHDK and CDR2 SYGVNS. This CDR3 has 14 residues. Trimming removed 2 bases from V and 6 bases from J; junction bases left unmatched: 4.

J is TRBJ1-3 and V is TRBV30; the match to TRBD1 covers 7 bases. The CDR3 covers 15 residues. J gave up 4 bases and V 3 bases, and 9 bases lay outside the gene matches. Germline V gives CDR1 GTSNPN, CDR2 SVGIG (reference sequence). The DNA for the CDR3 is TGTGCCTGGAGGGACTCCGGGACAGTCGGAAACACCATATATTTT. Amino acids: CAWRDSGTVGNTIYF.

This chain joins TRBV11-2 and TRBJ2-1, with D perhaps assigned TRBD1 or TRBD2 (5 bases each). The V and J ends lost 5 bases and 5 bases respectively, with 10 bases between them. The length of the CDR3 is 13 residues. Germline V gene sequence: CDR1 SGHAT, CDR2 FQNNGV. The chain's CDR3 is CASSTGRDNEQFF. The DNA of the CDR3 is TGTGCCAGCAGCACGGGACGGGACAATGAGCAGTTCTTC. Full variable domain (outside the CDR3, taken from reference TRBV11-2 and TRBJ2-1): EAGVAQSPRYKIIEKRQSVAFWCNPISGHATLYWYQQILGQGPKLLIQFQNNGVVDDSQLPKDRFSAERLKGVDSTLKIQPAKLEDSAVYLCASSTGRDNEQFFGPGTRLTVL.

The CDR3 protein is CASSSLSGPHTGELFF. The DNA of the CDR3 is TGTGCCAGCAGTTCATTGTCCGGACCACACACCGGGGAGCTGTTTTTT. The chain links TRBV6-6 to TRBJ2-2; D gene uncertain. The germline gives CDR1 MNHNY, CDR2 SVGAGI (reference sequence). The CDR3 consists of 16 residues. Trimming stripped 4 bases from V and 3 bases from J, with 15 bases between.

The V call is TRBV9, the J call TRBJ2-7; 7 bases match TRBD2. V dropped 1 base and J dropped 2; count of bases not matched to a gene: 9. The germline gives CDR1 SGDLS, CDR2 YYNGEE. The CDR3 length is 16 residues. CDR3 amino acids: CASSVSGGSMTYEQYF. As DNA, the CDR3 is TGTGCCAGCAGCGTAAGCGGCGGGAGCATGACCTACGAGCAGTACTTC.

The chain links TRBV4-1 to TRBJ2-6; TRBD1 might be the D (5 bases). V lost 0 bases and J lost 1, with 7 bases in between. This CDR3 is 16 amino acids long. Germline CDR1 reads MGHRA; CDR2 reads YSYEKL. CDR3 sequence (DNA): TGCGCCAGCAGCCAAGATGGGGCTTCTGGGGCCAACGTCCTGACTTTC. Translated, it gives CASSQDGASGANVLTF.

CDR3 region: CASSRTSGTGELFF. The DNA of the CDR3 is TGCGCCAGCAGCCGGACTAGCGGCACCGGGGAGCTGTTTTTT. The chain recombines TRBV5-1 with TRBJ2-2; TRBD2 matches at 10 bases. V lost 4 bases, J lost 4 bases, and 1 base stayed unmatched. CDR1 and CDR2 from the germline V gene are SGHRS and YFSETQ. The CDR3 length is 14 residues.

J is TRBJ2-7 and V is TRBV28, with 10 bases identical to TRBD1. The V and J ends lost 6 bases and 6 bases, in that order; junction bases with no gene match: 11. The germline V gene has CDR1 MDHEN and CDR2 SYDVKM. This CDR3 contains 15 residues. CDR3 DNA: TGTGCCAGCAGCCTAAGACGGGACAGGGGAAGCGAGCAGTACTTC. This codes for CASSLRRDRGSEQYF.

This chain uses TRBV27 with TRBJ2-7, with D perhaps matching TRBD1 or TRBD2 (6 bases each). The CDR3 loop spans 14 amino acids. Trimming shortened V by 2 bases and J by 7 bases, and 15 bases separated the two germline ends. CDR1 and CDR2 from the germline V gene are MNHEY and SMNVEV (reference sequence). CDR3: CASSLTGGLGEQYF. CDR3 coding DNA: TGTGCCAGCAGTTTAACTGGGGGGCTGGGTGAGCAGTACTTC.

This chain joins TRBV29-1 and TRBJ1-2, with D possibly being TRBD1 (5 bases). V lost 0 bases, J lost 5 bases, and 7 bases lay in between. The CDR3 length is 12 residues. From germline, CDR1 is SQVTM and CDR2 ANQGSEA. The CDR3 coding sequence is TGCAGCGTTGAAGAGGAGGGGTATGGCTACACCTTC. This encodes CSVEEEGYGYTF. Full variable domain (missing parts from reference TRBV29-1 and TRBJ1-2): SAVISQKPSRDICQRGTSLTIQCQVDSQVTMMFWYRQQPGQSLTLIATANQGSEATYESGFVIDKFPISRPNLTFSTLTVSNMSPEDSSIYLCSVEEEGYGYTFGSGTRLTVV.

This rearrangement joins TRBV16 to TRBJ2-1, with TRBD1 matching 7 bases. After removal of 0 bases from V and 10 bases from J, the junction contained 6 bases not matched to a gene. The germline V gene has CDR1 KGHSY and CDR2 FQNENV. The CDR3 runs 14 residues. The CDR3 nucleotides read TGTGCCAGCAGCCAATCGACAGGGAAAAAAGAGCAGTTCTTC. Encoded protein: CASSQSTGKKEQFF.

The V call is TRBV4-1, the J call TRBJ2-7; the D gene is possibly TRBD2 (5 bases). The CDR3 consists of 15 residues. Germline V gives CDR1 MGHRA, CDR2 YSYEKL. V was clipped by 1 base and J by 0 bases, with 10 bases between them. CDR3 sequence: CASSQARAASYEQYF. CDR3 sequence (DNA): TGCGCCAGCAGCCAAGCAAGAGCGGCCTCCTACGAGCAGTACTTC.